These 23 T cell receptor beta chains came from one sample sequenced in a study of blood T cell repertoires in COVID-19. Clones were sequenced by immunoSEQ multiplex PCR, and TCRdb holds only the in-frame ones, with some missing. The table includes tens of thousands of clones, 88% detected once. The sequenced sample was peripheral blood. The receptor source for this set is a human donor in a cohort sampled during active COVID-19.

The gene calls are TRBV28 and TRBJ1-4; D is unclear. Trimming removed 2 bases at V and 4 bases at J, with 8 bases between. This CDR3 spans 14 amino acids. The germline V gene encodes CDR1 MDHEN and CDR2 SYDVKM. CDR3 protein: CASSLGQSNEKLFF. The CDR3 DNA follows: TGTGCCAGCAGTTTAGGGCAAAGTAATGAAAAACTGTTTTTT.

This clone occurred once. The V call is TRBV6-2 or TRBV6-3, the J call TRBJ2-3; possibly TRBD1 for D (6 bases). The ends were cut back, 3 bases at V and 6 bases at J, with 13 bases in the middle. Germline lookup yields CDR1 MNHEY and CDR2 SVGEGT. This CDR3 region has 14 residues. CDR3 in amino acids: CASSYADRGDTQYF. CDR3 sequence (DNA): TGTGCCAGCAGTTATGCGGACAGAGGGGATACGCAGTATTTT.

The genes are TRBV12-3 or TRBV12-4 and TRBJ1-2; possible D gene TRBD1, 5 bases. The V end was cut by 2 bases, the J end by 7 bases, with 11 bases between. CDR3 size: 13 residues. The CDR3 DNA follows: TGTGCCAGCAGTTTATCAGGGCGGGGTGGCTACACCTTC. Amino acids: CASSLSGRGGYTF.

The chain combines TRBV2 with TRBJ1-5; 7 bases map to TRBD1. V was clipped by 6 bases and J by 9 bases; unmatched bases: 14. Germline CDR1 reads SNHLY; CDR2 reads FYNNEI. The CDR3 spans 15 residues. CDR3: CASSREATGVRPQHF. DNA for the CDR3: TGTGCCAGCAGCCGAGAAGCTACAGGGGTGAGGCCCCAGCATTTT.

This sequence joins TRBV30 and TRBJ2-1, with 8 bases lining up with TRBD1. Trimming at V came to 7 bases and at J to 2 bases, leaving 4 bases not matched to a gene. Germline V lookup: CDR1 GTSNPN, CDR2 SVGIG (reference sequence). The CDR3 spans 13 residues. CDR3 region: CAFAGQAYNEQFF. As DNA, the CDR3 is TGTGCCTTCGCGGGACAGGCCTACAATGAGCAGTTCTTC.

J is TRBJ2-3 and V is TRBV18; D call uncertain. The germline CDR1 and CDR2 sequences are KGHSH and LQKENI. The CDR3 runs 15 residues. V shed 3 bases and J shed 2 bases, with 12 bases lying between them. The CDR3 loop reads CASSPASSSTDTQYF. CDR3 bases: TGTGCCAGCTCACCGGCCTCCTCCTCCACAGATACGCAGTATTTT. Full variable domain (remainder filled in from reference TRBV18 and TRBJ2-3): NAGVMQNPRHLVRRRGQEARLRCSPMKGHSHVYWYRQLPEEGLKFMVYLQKENIIDESGMPKERFSAEFPKEGPSILRIQQVVRGDSAAYFCASSPASSSTDTQYFGPGTRLTVL.

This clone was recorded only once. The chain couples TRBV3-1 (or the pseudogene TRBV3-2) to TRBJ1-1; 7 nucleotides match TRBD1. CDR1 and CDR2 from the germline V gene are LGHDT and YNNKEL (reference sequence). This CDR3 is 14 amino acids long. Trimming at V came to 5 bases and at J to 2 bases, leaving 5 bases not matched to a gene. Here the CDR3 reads CASSNRDRNTEAFF. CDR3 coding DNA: TGTGCCAGCAGCAACCGGGACAGAAACACTGAAGCTTTCTTT.

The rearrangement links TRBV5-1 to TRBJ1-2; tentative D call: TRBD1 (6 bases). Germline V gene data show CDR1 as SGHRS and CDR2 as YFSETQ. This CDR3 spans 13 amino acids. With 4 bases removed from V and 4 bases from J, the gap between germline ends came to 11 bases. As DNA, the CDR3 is TGCGCCAGCAGCACAGGACAGTCCTATGGCTACACCTTC. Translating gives CASSTGQSYGYTF.

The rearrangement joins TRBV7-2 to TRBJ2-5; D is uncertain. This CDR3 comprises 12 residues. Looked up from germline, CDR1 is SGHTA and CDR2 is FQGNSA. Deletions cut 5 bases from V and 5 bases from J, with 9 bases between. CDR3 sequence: CASSLSRETQYF. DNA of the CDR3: TGTGCCAGCAGCCTTTCCCGGGAGACCCAGTACTTC. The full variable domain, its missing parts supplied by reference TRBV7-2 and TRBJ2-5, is GAGVSQSPSNKVTEKGKDVELRCDPISGHTALYWYRQSLGQGLEFLIYFQGNSAPDKSGLPSDRFSAERTGGSVSTLTIQRTQQEDSAVYLCASSLSRETQYFGPGTRLLVL.

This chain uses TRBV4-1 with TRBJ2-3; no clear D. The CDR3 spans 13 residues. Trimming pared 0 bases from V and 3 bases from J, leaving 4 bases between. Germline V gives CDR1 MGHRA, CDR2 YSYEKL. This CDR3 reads CASSQDRTDTQYF. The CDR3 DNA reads TGCGCCAGCAGCCAAGATAGAACAGATACGCAGTATTTT.

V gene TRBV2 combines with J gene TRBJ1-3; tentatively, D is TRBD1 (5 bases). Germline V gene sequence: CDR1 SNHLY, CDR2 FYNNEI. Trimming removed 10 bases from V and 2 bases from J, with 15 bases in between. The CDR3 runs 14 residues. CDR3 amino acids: CATLLGGTGNTIYF. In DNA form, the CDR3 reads TGTGCCACCCTTTTGGGGGGGACTGGAAACACCATATATTTT. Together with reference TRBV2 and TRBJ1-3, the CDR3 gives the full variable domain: EPEVTQTPSHQVTQMGQEVILRCVPISNHLYFYWYRQILGQKVEFLVSFYNNEISEKSEIFDDQFSVERPDGSNFTLKIRSTKLEDSAMYFCATLLGGTGNTIYFGEGSWLTVV.

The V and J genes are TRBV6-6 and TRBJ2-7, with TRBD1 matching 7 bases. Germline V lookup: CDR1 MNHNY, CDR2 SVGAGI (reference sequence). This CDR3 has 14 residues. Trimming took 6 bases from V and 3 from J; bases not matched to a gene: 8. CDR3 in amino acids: CASSQDRWGYEQYF. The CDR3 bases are TGTGCCAGCAGCCAGGACAGGTGGGGCTACGAGCAGTACTTC.

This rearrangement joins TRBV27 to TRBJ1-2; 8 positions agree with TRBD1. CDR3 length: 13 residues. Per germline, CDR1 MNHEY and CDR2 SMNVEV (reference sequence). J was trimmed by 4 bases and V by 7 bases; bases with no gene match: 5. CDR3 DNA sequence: TGTGCCAGCAAATTTGGGACAGGCTATGGCTACACCTTC. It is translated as CASKFGTGYGYTF.

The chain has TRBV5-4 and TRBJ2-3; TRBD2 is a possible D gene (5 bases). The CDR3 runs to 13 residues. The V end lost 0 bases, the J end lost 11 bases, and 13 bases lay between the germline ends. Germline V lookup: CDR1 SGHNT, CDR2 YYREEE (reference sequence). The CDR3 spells CASSLDQNRGQYF. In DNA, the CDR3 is TGTGCCAGCAGCTTGGATCAAAACCGGGGGCAGTATTTT.

This chain's CDR3 is CASSYGQGNTEAFF. CDR3 sequence (DNA): TGTGCCAGCAGTTACGGGCAGGGTAACACTGAAGCTTTCTTT. This rearrangement joins TRBV6-5 to TRBJ1-1, with a weak D call TRBD1 (5 bases). The CDR3 runs 14 residues. V lost 2 bases, J lost 2 bases, and 9 bases lay in between. Germline V gene sequence: CDR1 MNHEY, CDR2 SVGAGI.

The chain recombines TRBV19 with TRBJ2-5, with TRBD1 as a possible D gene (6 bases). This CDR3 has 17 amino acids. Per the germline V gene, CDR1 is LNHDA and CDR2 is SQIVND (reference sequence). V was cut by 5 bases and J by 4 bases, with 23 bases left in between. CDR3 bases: TGTGCCAGTAGTCCGGCCGAGACAGGTGGCTTTACAGAGACCCAGTACTTC. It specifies CASSPAETGGFTETQYF.

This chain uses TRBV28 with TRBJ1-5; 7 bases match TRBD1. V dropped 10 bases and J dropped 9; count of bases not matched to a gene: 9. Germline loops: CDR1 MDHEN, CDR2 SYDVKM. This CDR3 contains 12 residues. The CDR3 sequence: CATLTGRLPQHF. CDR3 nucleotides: TGTGCCACCCTGACAGGGAGGCTGCCCCAGCATTTT.

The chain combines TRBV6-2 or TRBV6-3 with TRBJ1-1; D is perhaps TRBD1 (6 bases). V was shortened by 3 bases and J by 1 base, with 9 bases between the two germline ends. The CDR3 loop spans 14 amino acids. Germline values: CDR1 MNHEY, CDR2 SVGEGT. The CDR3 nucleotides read TGTGCCAGCAGTTATGGGGGCCCGAACACTGAAGCTTTCTTT. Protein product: CASSYGGPNTEAFF.

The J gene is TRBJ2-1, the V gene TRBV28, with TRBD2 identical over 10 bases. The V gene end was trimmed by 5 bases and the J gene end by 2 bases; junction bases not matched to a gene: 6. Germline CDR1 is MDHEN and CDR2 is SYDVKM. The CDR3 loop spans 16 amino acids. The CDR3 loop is CASSASGGRTYNEQFF. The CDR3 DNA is TGTGCCAGCAGTGCTAGCGGGGGACGGACCTACAATGAGCAGTTCTTC.

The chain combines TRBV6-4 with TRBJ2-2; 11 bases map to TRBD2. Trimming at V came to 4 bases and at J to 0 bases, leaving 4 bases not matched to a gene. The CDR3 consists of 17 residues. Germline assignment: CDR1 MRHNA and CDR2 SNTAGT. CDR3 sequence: CASSASSGGSNTGELFF. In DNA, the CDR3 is TGTGCCAGCAGTGCGTCTAGCGGGGGGTCGAACACCGGGGAGCTGTTTTTT.

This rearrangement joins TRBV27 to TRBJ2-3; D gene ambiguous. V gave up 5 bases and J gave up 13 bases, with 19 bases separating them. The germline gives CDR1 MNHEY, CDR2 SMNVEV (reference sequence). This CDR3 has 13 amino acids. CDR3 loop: CASSPLHGSSEYF. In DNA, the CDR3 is TGTGCCAGCAGTCCACTACACGGCTCCTCCGAGTATTTT.

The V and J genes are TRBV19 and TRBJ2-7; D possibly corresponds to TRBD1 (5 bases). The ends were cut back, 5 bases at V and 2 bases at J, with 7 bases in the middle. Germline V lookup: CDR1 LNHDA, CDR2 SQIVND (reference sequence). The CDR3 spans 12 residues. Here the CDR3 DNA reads TGTGCCAGTAGTGACAGTACCTACGAGCAGTACTTC. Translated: CASSDSTYEQYF.

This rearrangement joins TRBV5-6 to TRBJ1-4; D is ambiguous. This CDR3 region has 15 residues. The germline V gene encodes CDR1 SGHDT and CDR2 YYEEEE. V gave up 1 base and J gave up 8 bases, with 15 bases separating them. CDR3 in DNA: TGTGCCAGCAGCTTGACGCAGGCCCCGGGGGAAAAACTGTTTTTT. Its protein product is CASSLTQAPGEKLFF. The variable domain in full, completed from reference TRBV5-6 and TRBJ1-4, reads DAGVTQSPTHLIKTRGQQVTLRCSPKSGHDTVSWYQQALGQGPQFIFQYYEEEERQRGNFPDRFSGHQFPNYSSELNVNALLLGDSALYLCASSLTQAPGEKLFFGSGTQLSVL.